Below are 26 T cell receptor beta chains sequenced from a single sample in a study of blood T cell repertoires in COVID-19. Some clones are missing from TCRdb's copy, which holds only in-frame ones; the method was immunoSEQ multiplex PCR. The repertoire holds roughly 77,000 clones, 76% seen once, with more than 12% in the top ten. Sequencing was performed on peripheral blood. These receptors came from a man in his 60s with COVID-19, enrolled during active disease.

This clone showed up just a few times. The V and J genes are TRBV4-2 and TRBJ1-1, with a tentative D call TRBD1 (6 bases). This CDR3 is 15 amino acids long. The V end was cut by 3 bases, the J end by 6 bases, with 17 bases between. The germline V gene has CDR1 LGHNA and CDR2 YNFKEQ. CDR3 DNA: TGTGCCAGCAGCCAGGGCAGAACACAGGGCGCTGAAGCTTTCTTT. Its protein is CASSQGRTQGAEAFF.

The chain is built from TRBV27 and TRBJ2-7; TRBD1 is a possible D gene (6 bases). This CDR3 has 15 residues. V lost 3 bases and J lost 0, with 12 bases in between. Germline CDR1 is MNHEY and CDR2 is SMNVEV (reference sequence). CDR3 in DNA: TGTGCCAGCAGTTTCGGTACAGGGAGCTCCTACGAGCAGTACTTC. Encoded protein: CASSFGTGSSYEQYF.

This clone was seen more than once but under ten times. This rearrangement joins TRBV7-9 to TRBJ2-7, with 7 nucleotides matching TRBD1. The CDR3 consists of 13 residues. V trimming: 5 bases; J trimming: 2 bases; junction bases outside the gene matches: 3. From germline, CDR1 is SEHNR and CDR2 FQNEAQ (reference sequence). CDR3 coding DNA: TGTGCCAGCAGCCACAGGGGACCCTACGAGCAGTACTTC. This encodes CASSHRGPYEQYF.

V is TRBV6-5 and J is TRBJ2-7; D is possibly TRBD1 (5 bases). Trimming removed 8 bases from V and 2 bases from J, with 10 bases in between. This CDR3 has 12 amino acids. In germline, CDR1 is MNHEY, CDR2 SVGAGI. CDR3 coding DNA: TGTGCCAGCGACAGCTATCCCTACGAGCAGTACTTC. This codes for CASDSYPYEQYF.

This clone has a handful of counts. The V call is TRBV10-3, the J call TRBJ2-7; D gene uncertain. V was clipped by 9 bases and J by 5 bases, with 14 bases between them. The CDR3 spans 12 residues. The germline CDR1 and CDR2 sequences are ENHRY and SYGVKD. In nucleotides, the CDR3 is TGTGCCATGTCCCCGGGTTTCGACGAGCAGTACTTC. Its protein product is CAMSPGFDEQYF.

The V gene is TRBV6-1, the J gene TRBJ2-5; D is perhaps TRBD1 (5 bases). Germline V CDR1 and CDR2: MNHNS, SASEGT. This CDR3 is 13 amino acids long. V gave up 1 base and J gave up 4 bases, with 7 bases separating them. DNA for the CDR3: TGTGCCAGCAGTGAAGGACAGTTAGAGACCCAGTACTTC. This codes for CASSEGQLETQYF.

The chain carries TRBV27 and TRBJ1-1; D may be TRBD1 (6 bases). The CDR3 is made up of 13 amino acids. The germline V gene encodes CDR1 MNHEY and CDR2 SMNVEV (reference sequence). V gave up 6 bases and J gave up 8 bases, with 16 bases separating them. The chain's CDR3 is CASSYKIGQEAFF. CDR3 nucleotide sequence: TGTGCCAGCAGCTATAAGATTGGACAGGAAGCTTTCTTT.

Written as DNA, the CDR3 is TGCGCCAGCAGCTTGGGGCGGCTAGCGGGCCAGCAAGAGACCCAGTACTTC. It encodes CASSLGRLAGQQETQYF. The chain is built from TRBV5-1 and TRBJ2-5, with 8 bases identical to TRBD2. V was pared by 0 bases and J by 2 bases, with 9 bases of the junction left unmatched. CDR1 SGHRS and CDR2 YFSETQ come from the germline V gene. The CDR3 spans 17 residues. Drawing the rest from reference TRBV5-1 and TRBJ2-5, the complete variable domain is KAGVTQTPRYLIKTRGQQVTLSCSPISGHRSVSWYQQTPGQGLQFLFEYFSETQRNKGNFPGRFSGRQFSNSRSEMNVSTLELGDSALYLCASSLGRLAGQQETQYFGPGTRLLVL.

This clone was observed a handful of times. The J gene is TRBJ2-5, the V gene TRBV30; D call uncertain. Trimming stripped 0 bases from V and 5 bases from J, with 4 bases between. CDR1 GTSNPN and CDR2 SVGIG come from the germline V gene (reference sequence). The CDR3 has 11 residues. The CDR3 DNA sequence: TGTGCCTGGAGTGTACGGGAGACCCAGTACTTC. It specifies CAWSVRETQYF.

The V and J genes are TRBV15 and TRBJ1-2; D possibly corresponds to TRBD1 (6 bases). The germline gives CDR1 LNHNV, CDR2 YYDKDF (reference sequence). V dropped 0 bases and J dropped 14 bases, with 16 bases sitting between them. This CDR3 spans 13 amino acids. In DNA, the CDR3 is TGTGCCACCAGCAGAGATCGTCAGGACAGAGGAACCTTC. Protein sequence: CATSRDRQDRGTF.

This chain joins TRBV25-1 and TRBJ2-1, with TRBD2 matching over 9 bases. V was pared by 1 base and J by 4 bases, with 5 bases of the junction left unmatched. The CDR3 sequence is 16 residues long. The germline gives CDR1 MGHDK, CDR2 SYGVNS. The CDR3 DNA is TGTGCCAGCAGTGAATGGGGTAGCGGGAGTTACAATGAGCAGTTCTTC. Protein sequence: CASSEWGSGSYNEQFF.

V is TRBV19 and J is TRBJ1-1; D unresolved. V was shortened by 8 bases and J by 4 bases, with 14 bases between the two germline ends. This CDR3 comprises 13 residues. Germline values: CDR1 LNHDA, CDR2 SQIVND (reference sequence). CDR3: CASRNRGSTEAFF. For the CDR3, the DNA is TGTGCCAGTCGGAACCGAGGGAGCACTGAAGCTTTCTTT.

The genes are TRBV5-5 and TRBJ1-1; 12 nucleotides match TRBD1. From germline, CDR1 is SGHKS and CDR2 YYEKEE (reference sequence). With V trimmed by 3 bases and J by 3 bases, 6 bases remained unmatched. The CDR3 is 16 amino acids. Written as DNA, the CDR3 is TGTGCCAGCAGCTACCGGGACAGGGGGCCGGACACTGAAGCTTTCTTT. Its protein product is CASSYRDRGPDTEAFF.

The chain has TRBV5-1 and TRBJ1-2; 8 bases are a match to TRBD1. Germline V lookup: CDR1 SGHRS, CDR2 YFSETQ. J was trimmed by 6 bases and V by 3 bases; bases with no gene match: 7. The CDR3 has 14 residues. The CDR3 coding sequence is TGCGCCAGCAGCTCTGGAGGCAGGGGGCATGGCTACACCTTC. Translation: CASSSGGRGHGYTF.

This CDR3 is CSVETLTGETYEQYF. CDR3 DNA: TGCAGCGTTGAAACTCTGACAGGAGAAACCTACGAGCAGTACTTC. The chain carries TRBV29-1 and TRBJ2-7, with D possibly matching TRBD1 (6 bases). Trimming took 2 bases from V and 2 from J, leaving 16 bases between them. The CDR3 totals 15 residues. The V gene's germline CDR1 is SQVTM and CDR2 ANQGSEA.

The chain combines TRBV5-1 with TRBJ2-3; possible D gene TRBD2, 6 bases. From germline, CDR1 is SGHRS and CDR2 YFSETQ. The CDR3 sequence is 14 residues long. V shed 1 base and J shed 2 bases, with 8 bases lying between them. CDR3 loop: CASSLSGDTDTQYF. CDR3 DNA: TGCGCCAGCAGCTTGTCGGGGGACACAGATACGCAGTATTTT.

This chain uses TRBV5-1 with TRBJ2-1, with 9 bases aligning to TRBD2. The V segment lost 5 bases and the J segment 10 bases; nucleotides outside the gene matches: 7. This CDR3 is 13 amino acids long. The V gene's germline CDR1 is SGHRS and CDR2 YFSETQ. The CDR3 region has the DNA TGCGCCAGCAGTGGCGGGAGGGCCTGGGAGCAGTTCTTC. Amino acid sequence: CASSGGRAWEQFF. Full variable domain (outside the CDR3, taken from reference TRBV5-1 and TRBJ2-1): KAGVTQTPRYLIKTRGQQVTLSCSPISGHRSVSWYQQTPGQGLQFLFEYFSETQRNKGNFPGRFSGRQFSNSRSEMNVSTLELGDSALYLCASSGGRAWEQFFGPGTRLTVL.

The CDR3 here is CASSSPTGWIGNSPLHF. The CDR3 DNA is TGTGCCAGCAGCTCCCCGACAGGGTGGATCGGTAATTCACCCCTCCACTTT. The J gene is TRBJ1-6, the V gene TRBV11-2, with 7 positions matching TRBD1. Germline lookup yields CDR1 SGHAT and CDR2 FQNNGV. The V and J ends lost 4 bases and 6 bases, in that order; junction bases with no gene match: 12. The CDR3 runs to 17 residues.

The rearrangement uses TRBV11-2 and TRBJ1-3; unclear D gene. Trimming pared 1 base from V and 2 bases from J, leaving 6 bases between. The germline V gene has CDR1 SGHAT and CDR2 FQNNGV. The CDR3 has 14 residues. In DNA form, the CDR3 reads TGTGCCAGCAGCTTAGGATTAGCTGGAAACACCATATATTTT. Protein product: CASSLGLAGNTIYF.

The chain employs TRBV9 and TRBJ2-2; D not resolved. V was shortened by 0 bases and J by 0 bases, with 9 bases between the two germline ends. The germline V gene has CDR1 SGDLS and CDR2 YYNGEE. The CDR3 is 16 residues long. The CDR3 nucleotides are TGTGCCAGCAGCGTAGTCTGGCACGCGAACACCGGGGAGCTGTTTTTT. This codes for CASSVVWHANTGELFF.

This clone occurred once. The V gene is TRBV28, the J gene TRBJ2-7, with TRBD1 matching 8 bases. Germline V gives CDR1 MDHEN, CDR2 SYDVKM. The V segment lost 5 bases and the J segment 0 bases; nucleotides outside the gene matches: 9. The CDR3 is 16 residues long. CDR3 in amino acids: CASSLIRTGSSYEQYF. Here the CDR3 DNA reads TGTGCCAGCAGTCTCATCCGGACAGGGAGCTCCTACGAGCAGTACTTC.

The chain joins TRBV7-3 to TRBJ2-5, with 8 positions matching TRBD2. The germline CDR1 and CDR2 sequences are SGHTA and FQGTGA. This CDR3 has 19 amino acids. The junction had 15 bases not matched to a gene; V was cut back by 3 bases and J by 0 bases. DNA for the CDR3: TGTGCCAGCAGCTTCCCGGGGGGGCCTGGTGTCAGATACCAAGAGACCCAGTACTTC. It specifies CASSFPGGPGVRYQETQYF.

This chain connects TRBV10-3 to TRBJ2-5; TRBD1 matches 7 bases. The CDR3 consists of 13 residues. The germline CDR1 and CDR2 sequences are ENHRY and SYGVKD. The V gene end was trimmed by 6 bases and the J gene end by 1 base; junction bases not matched to a gene: 2. This chain's CDR3 is CAIRGQAQETQYF. The CDR3 nucleotides read TGTGCCATCAGAGGACAGGCCCAAGAGACCCAGTACTTC.

This clone was seen only a few times. V gene TRBV18 combines with J gene TRBJ2-5; tentatively, D is TRBD1 (5 bases). The CDR3 totals 15 residues. Germline V CDR1 and CDR2: KGHSH, LQKENI. The V end was cut by 0 bases, the J end by 2 bases, with 10 bases between. CDR3 nucleotide sequence: TGTGCCAGCTCACCACCGGGGCACAGTCAAGAGACCCAGTACTTC. Protein product: CASSPPGHSQETQYF.

This chain uses TRBV5-6 with TRBJ2-5; D is possibly TRBD1 (5 bases). The CDR3 has 12 residues. Looked up from germline, CDR1 is SGHDT and CDR2 is YYEEEE. The V end lost 1 base, the J end lost 4 bases, and 5 bases lay between the germline ends. Here the CDR3 reads CASSLRGETQYF. The CDR3 region has the DNA TGTGCCAGCAGCTTGAGGGGAGAGACCCAGTACTTC.

The V call is TRBV27, the J call TRBJ1-5; maybe TRBD1 (6 bases). The length of the CDR3 is 14 residues. Trimming pared 8 bases from V and 7 bases from J, leaving 18 bases between. The germline CDR1 and CDR2 sequences are MNHEY and SMNVEV (reference sequence). CDR3 DNA: TGTGCCAGCCGCGGAACAGGGTCGGTACAGCCCCAGCATTTT. Translating gives CASRGTGSVQPQHF.